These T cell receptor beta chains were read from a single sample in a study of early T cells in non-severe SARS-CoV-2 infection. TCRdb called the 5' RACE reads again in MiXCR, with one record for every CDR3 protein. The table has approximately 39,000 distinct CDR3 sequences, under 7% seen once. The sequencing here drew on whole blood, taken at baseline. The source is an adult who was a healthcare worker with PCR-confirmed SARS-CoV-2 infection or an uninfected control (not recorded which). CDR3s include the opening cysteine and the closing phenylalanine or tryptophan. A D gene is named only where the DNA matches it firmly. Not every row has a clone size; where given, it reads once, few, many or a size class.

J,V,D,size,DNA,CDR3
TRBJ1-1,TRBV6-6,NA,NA,TGTGCCAGCAGCCCCAGGCGCTCCGGGGGCACTGAAGCTTTCTTT,CASSPRRSGGTEAFF
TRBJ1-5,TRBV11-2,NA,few,TGTGCCAGCAGCTTGGGGGGAATCGGCAGGGGTGGAATTCAGCCCCAGCATTTT,CASSLGGIGRGGIQPQHF
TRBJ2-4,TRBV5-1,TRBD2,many,TGCGCCAGCAGGGACGACCGGACTAGCGGAAACATTCAGTACTTC,CASRDDRTSGNIQYF
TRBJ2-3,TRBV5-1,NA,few,TGCGCCAGCAGCGTGGGCGCAGATACGCAGTATTTT,CASSVGADTQYF
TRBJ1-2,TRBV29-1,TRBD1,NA,TGCAGCGGACGGACAGGGGGATCGCGGAGCGGCTACACCTTC,CSGRTGGSRSGYTF
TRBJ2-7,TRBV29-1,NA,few,TGCAGCGTAAGGTCCTCTTTACAGGCCAACGAGCAGTACTTC,CSVRSSLQANEQYF
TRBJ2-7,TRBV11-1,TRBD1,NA,TGTGCCAGCAGCTCACCAAGCCGGGACAGCAGCAAGCAGTACTTC,CASSSPSRDSSKQYF
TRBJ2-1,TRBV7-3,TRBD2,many,TGTGCCAGCAGCTCCATCGGGACTAGCGGGAGTCTCTCGACTGAGCAGTTCTTC,CASSSIGTSGSLSTEQFF
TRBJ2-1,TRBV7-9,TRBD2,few,TGTGCCAGCAGCCTGGGCGGGAGGGCCAAAGATGAGCAGTTCTTC,CASSLGGRAKDEQFF
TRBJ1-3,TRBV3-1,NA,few,TGTGCCAGCAGCCAAGGAGTACAGCCTGGAAACACCATATATTTT,CASSQGVQPGNTIYF
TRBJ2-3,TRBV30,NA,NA,TGTGCCTGGATGAAGGGGACCGTAATCAGCACAGATACGCAGTATTTT,CAWMKGTVISTDTQYF
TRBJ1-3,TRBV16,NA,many,TGTGCCAGCAGCTTTCTCGACAGCCCTGGAAACACCATATATTTT,CASSFLDSPGNTIYF
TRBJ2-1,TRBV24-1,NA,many,TGTGCCACCAGTGAGACAGACAATGAGCAGTTCTTC,CATSETDNEQFF
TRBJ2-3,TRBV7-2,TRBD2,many,TGTGCCAGCAGCTTATCTAGCGGGAGGGCCGTAGATACGCAGTATTTT,CASSLSSGRAVDTQYF
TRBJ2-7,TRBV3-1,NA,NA,TGTGCCAGCAGCCAAGGTCCCGGGGAGGAGCAGTACTTC,CASSQGPGEEQYF
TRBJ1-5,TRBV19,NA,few,TGTGCCAGTAACCCTAAGGGACCCCTTAGCAATCAGCCCCAGCATTTT,CASNPKGPLSNQPQHF
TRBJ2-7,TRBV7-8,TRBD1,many,TGTGCCAGCAGCTTAGTGGGACAGTCCTACGAGCAGTACTTC,CASSLVGQSYEQYF
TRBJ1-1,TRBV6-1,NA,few,TGTGCCAGCAGTGATCCAGGGAAGGTCGCCACTGAAGCTTTCTTT,CASSDPGKVATEAFF
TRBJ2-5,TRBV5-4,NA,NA,TGTGCCAGCAGCTTGGAAGCCAGGCAAGAGACCCAGTACTTC,CASSLEARQETQYF
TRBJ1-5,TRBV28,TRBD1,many,TGTGCCAGCAGTTATGCCGACAGGGGCAATCAGCCCCAGCATTTT,CASSYADRGNQPQHF
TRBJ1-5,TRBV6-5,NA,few,TGTGCCAGCAGGTCCCGGATTAGCAATCAGCCCCAGCATTTT,CASRSRISNQPQHF
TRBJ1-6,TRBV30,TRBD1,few,TGTGCCTGGAGTGTAAAGTCAGGACAGGGGTCTTCACCCCTCCACTTT,CAWSVKSGQGSSPLHF
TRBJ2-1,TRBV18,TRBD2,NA,TGTGCCAGCTCACCGACTAGCGGGAGTAGGGATGAGCAGTTCTTC,CASSPTSGSRDEQFF
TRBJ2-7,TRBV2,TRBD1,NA,TGTGCCACCCAGGGGTCAGGGGGCACTTACGAGCAGTACTTC,CATQGSGGTYEQYF
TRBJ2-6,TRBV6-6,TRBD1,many,TGTGCCAGCAGCTACGAAGCCCCGGGACAGTTCTCTTACTCTGGGGCCAACGTCCTGACTTTC,CASSYEAPGQFSYSGANVLTF
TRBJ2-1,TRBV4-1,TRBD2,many,TGCGCCAGCAGCTTAGGACTAGCGGGTCCCGGCAATGAGCAGTTCTTC,CASSLGLAGPGNEQFF
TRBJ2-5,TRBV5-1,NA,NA,TGCGCCAGCAGCCCGGAACCCAGGGGGGGACAAGAGACCCAGTACTTC,CASSPEPRGGQETQYF
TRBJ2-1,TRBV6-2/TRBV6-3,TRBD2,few,TGTGCCAGCAGTTACGAAGCGGGAGTTGAGCAGTTCTTC,CASSYEAGVEQFF
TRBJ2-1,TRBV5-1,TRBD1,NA,TGCGCCAGCAGCCGGGGACAGGGTAAGGATGAGCAGTTCTTC,CASSRGQGKDEQFF
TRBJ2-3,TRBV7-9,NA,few,TGTGCCAGCAGCGTAGGACAAAGCACAGATACGCAGTATTTT,CASSVGQSTDTQYF
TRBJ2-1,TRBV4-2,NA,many,TGTGCCAGCAGCCAAGAAGTCGGACCTTCAATCTTC,CASSQEVGPSIF
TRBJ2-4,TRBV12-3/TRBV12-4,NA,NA,TGTGCCAGCAGTGTAGCCAAAAACATTCAGTACTTC,CASSVAKNIQYF
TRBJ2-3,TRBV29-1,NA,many,TGCAGCGCCGTGGGGACTGCAACGCAGTATTTT,CSAVGTATQYF
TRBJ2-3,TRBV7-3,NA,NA,TGTGCCAGCAGCTTAATGCCGGACCCCCAACTCCCGTATTTT,CASSLMPDPQLPYF
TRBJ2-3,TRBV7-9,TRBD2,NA,TGTGCCAGCAGCTTACTGACTAGCGGGAGATCTATGACAGATACGCAGTATTTT,CASSLLTSGRSMTDTQYF
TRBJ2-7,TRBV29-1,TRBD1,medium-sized,TGCAGCGTTATCACAGGACAGGGCACCTACGAGCAGTACTTC,CSVITGQGTYEQYF